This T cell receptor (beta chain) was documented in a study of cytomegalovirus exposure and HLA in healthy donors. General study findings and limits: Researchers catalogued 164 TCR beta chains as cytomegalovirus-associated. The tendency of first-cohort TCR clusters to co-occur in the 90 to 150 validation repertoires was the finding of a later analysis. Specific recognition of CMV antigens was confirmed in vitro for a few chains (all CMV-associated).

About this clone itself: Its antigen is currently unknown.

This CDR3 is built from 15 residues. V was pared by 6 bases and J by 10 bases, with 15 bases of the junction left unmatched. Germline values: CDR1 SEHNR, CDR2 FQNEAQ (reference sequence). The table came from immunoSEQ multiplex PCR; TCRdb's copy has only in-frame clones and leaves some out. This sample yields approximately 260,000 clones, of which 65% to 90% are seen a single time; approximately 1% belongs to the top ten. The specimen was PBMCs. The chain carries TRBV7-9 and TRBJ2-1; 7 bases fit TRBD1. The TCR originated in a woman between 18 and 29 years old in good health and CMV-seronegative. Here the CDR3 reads CASRMELTGSWEQFF. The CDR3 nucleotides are TGTGCCAGCAGGATGGAACTGACAGGGTCCTGGGAGCAGTTCTTC. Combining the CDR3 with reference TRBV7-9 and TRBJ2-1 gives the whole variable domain DTGVSQNPRHKITKRGQNVTFRCDPISEHNRLYWYRQTLGQGPEFLTYFQNEAQLEKSRLLSDRFSAERPKGSFSTLEIQRTEQGDSAMYLCASRMELTGSWEQFFGPGTRLTVL.